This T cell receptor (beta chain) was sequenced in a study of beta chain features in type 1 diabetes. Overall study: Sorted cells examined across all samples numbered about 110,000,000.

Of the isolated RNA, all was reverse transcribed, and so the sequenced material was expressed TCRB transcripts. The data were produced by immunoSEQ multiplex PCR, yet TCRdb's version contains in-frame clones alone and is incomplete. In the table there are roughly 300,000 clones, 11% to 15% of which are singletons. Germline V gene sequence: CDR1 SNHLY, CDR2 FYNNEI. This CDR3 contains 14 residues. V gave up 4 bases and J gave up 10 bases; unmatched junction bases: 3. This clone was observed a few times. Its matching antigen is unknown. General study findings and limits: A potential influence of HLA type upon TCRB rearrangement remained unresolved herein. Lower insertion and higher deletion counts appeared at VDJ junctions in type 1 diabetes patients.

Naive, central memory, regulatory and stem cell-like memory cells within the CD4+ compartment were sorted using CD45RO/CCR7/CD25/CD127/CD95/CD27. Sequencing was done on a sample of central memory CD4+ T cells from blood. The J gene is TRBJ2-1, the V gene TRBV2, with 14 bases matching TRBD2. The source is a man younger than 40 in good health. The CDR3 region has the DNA TGTGCCAGCAGTGTGGGACTAGCGGGAGTCGAGCAGTTCTTC. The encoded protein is CASSVGLAGVEQFF.